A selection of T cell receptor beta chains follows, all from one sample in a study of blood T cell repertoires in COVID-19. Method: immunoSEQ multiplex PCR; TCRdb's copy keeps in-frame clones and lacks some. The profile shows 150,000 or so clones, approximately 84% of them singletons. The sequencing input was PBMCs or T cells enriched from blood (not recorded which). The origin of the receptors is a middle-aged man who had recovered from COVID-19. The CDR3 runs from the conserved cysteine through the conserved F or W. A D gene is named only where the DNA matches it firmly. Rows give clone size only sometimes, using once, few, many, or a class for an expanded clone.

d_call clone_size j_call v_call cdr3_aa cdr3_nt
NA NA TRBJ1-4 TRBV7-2 CASSLQGGFEKLFF TGTGCCAGCAGCTTACAGGGTGGTTTTGAAAAACTGTTTTTT
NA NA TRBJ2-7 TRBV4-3 CASSQDSRGTYEQYF TGCGCCAGCAGCCAAGATTCTAGGGGAACCTACGAGCAGTACTTC
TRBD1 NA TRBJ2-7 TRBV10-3 CAISPDRVFSEQYF TGTGCCATCAGTCCGGACAGGGTCTTCTCCGAGCAGTACTTC
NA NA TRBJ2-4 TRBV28 CASSSPQIAKNIQYF TGTGCCAGCAGTTCCCCACAGATAGCCAAAAACATTCAGTACTTC
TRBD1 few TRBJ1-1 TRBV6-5 CASHGTGGQTFF TGTGCCAGCCACGGGACAGGTGGTCAGACTTTCTTT
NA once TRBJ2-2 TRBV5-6 CASSLDWRGEHGELFF TGTGCCAGCAGCTTGGACTGGCGGGGTGAGCACGGGGAGCTGTTTTTT
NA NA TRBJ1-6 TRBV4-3 CASSQGEIPYNSPLHF TGCGCCAGCAGCCAAGGCGAGATTCCCTATAATTCACCCCTCCACTTT
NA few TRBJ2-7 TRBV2 CASSLPRGEQYF TGTGCCAGCAGTCTCCCCAGGGGCGAGCAGTACTTC
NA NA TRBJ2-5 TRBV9 CASSLSSWSGKETQYF TGTGCCAGCAGCCTCTCCTCCTGGTCGGGTAAAGAGACCCAGTACTTC
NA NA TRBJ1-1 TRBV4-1 CASSQGQTPIGTEAFF TGCGCCAGCAGCCAAGGGCAGACACCAATAGGAACTGAAGCTTTCTTT
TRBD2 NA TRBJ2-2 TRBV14 CASSQDRLAGDTGELFF TGTGCCAGCAGCCAAGATAGACTAGCTGGGGACACCGGGGAGCTGTTTTTT
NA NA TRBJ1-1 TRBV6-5 CATTRGLEAFF TGTGCCACCACGCGGGGGTTGGAAGCTTTCTTT
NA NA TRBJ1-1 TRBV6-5 CASSSQGNDFF TGTGCCAGCAGTTCCCAGGGGAACGATTTCTTT
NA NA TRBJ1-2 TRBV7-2 CASSLGRANGYTF TGTGCCAGCAGCTTGGGCAGGGCTAATGGCTACACCTTC
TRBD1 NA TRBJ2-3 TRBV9 CASSARDSRTDTQYF TGTGCCAGCAGCGCCCGGGACAGCCGCACAGATACGCAGTATTTT
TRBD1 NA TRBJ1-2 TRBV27 CASRPGQGIRGYTF TGTGCCAGCAGGCCGGGACAGGGTATACGTGGCTACACCTTC
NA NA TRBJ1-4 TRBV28 CASSSSAGNEKLFF TGTGCCAGCAGCTCCTCGGCCGGGAACGAAAAACTGTTTTTT
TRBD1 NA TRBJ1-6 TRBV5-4 CASSGSGTEISYNSPLHF TGTGCCAGCAGCGGATCCGGGACAGAAATCTCCTATAATTCACCCCTCCACTTT
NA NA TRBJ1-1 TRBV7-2 CASSPLLQGGQAFF TGTGCCAGCAGCCCCCTGTTGCAGGGAGGTCAAGCTTTCTTT
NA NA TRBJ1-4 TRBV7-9 CASSPEEGVANEKLFF TGTGCCAGCAGCCCCGAGGAGGGTGTGGCTAATGAAAAACTGTTTTTT
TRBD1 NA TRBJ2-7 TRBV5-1 CASSLGGTGPSYEQYF TGCGCCAGCAGCTTGGGGGGGACAGGGCCCTCCTACGAGCAGTACTTC
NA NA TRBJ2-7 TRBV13 CASRLTSRDRTHEQYF TGTGCCAGCAGGTTAACGTCCAGAGACAGGACCCACGAGCAGTACTTC
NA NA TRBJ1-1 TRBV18 CASSRNQLQDNTEAFF TGTGCCAGCTCACGAAACCAGCTACAGGACAACACTGAAGCTTTCTTT
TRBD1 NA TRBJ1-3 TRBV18 CASSPNWRFTGGSGNTIYF TGTGCCAGCTCACCCAATTGGAGGTTTACAGGGGGCTCTGGAAACACCATATATTTT
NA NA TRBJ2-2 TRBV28 CASSKRAGELFF TGTGCCAGCAGCAAGCGGGCAGGGGAGCTGTTTTTT
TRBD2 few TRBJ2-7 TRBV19 CASSMGLADPYEQYF TGTGCCAGTAGTATGGGACTAGCGGACCCCTACGAGCAGTACTTC
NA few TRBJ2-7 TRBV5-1 CASRSISGYEQYF TGCGCCAGCAGATCTATTAGTGGCTACGAGCAGTACTTC
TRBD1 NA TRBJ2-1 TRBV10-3 CAIKDRAVRNEQFF TGTGCCATCAAGGACAGGGCAGTCCGGAATGAGCAGTTCTTC
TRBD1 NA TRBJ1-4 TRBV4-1 CASQTGERGEKLFF TGCGCCAGCCAGACAGGGGAACGGGGTGAAAAACTGTTTTTT
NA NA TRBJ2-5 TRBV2 CASKSGQETQYF TGTGCCAGCAAAAGCGGGCAAGAGACCCAGTACTTC
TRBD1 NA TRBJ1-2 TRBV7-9 CASSYQGANGYTF TGTGCCAGCAGCTACCAGGGGGCGAATGGCTACACCTTC
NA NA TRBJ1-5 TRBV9 CASSLGTLGNQPQHF TGTGCCAGCAGCTTAGGGACACTGGGCAATCAGCCCCAGCATTTT
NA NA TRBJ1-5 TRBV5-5 CASNEVGQPQHF TGTGCCAGCAATGAGGTCGGGCAGCCCCAGCATTTT
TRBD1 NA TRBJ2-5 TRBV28 CAAQGAIGETQYF TGTGCCGCCCAGGGGGCGATAGGAGAGACCCAGTACTTC
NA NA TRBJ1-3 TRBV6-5 CASISGQGNGNTIYF TGTGCCAGCATTTCGGGGCAGGGGAATGGAAACACCATATATTTT
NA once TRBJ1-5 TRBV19 CASSQIGGRGGPQHF TGTGCCAGTTCGCAAATCGGGGGGCGTGGAGGGCCCCAGCATTTT
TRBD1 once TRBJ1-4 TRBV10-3 CAISPDRGGEKLFF TGTGCCATCAGTCCTGACAGGGGGGGAGAAAAACTGTTTTTT
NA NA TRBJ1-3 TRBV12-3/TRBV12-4 CASSPTVGNTIYF TGTGCCAGCAGTCCAACAGTGGGAAACACCATATATTTT
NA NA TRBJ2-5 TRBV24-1 CATSPAGNEEETQYF TGTGCCACCAGCCCTGCCGGGAACGAAGAAGAGACCCAGTACTTC
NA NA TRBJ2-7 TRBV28 CASSLRSGGAYSYEQYF TGTGCCAGCAGTTTGAGGTCTGGCGGGGCTTACTCCTACGAGCAGTACTTC
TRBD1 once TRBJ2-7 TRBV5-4 CASRKTGATYEQYF TGTGCCAGCAGAAAGACAGGGGCGACCTACGAGCAGTACTTC
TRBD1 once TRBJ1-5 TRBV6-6 CASGPTGVFQPQHF TGTGCCAGCGGTCCGACAGGGGTCTTCCAGCCCCAGCATTTT
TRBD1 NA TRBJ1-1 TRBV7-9 CASSYRTGANTEAFF TGTGCCAGCAGCTATCGGACAGGGGCTAACACTGAAGCTTTCTTT
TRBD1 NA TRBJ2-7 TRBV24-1 CATSPGGEREQYF TGTGCCACCAGTCCAGGGGGCGAGAGAGAGCAGTACTTC
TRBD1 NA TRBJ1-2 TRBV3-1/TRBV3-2 CASSRDRLYGYTF TGTGCCAGCAGCCGGGACAGGCTCTATGGCTACACCTTC
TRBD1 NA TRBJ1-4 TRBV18 CASSRPTGLNEKLFF TGTGCCAGCTCACGGCCGACAGGGCTTAATGAAAAACTGTTTTTT
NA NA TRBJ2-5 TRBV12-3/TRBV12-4 CASSSRVETQYF TGTGCCAGCAGTTCCAGGGTGGAGACCCAGTACTTC
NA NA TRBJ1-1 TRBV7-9 CASSRDGLDTEAFF TGTGCCAGCAGCCGGGATGGATTGGACACTGAAGCTTTCTTT